The T cell receptor (beta chain) described here comes from a study of blood T cells in healthy people across ages. This clonotype appeared a few times. This CDR3 is built from 15 residues. Unmatched junction bases numbered 5, after V lost 5 bases and J lost 4 bases. Per germline, CDR1 SGHTA and CDR2 FQGTGA. PCR was performed a second time for about 7 to 11 cycles using a sample-barcoded 5' primer and a J-beta primer mix. MiXCR, run by TCRdb on the 5' RACE reads, gives a single entry per CDR3 protein. The sample carries 800,000 to 950,000 distinct CDR3 sequences, almost 30% recorded once. This sample was also put to use in a study of T cells of mothers and their children.

The chain carries TRBV7-3 and TRBJ2-3; 11 bases agree with TRBD2. The clonotype comes from a woman in her thirties or forties in good health. Sequencing input: blood. CDR3 bases: TGTGCCAGCAGCCCTAGCGGGGGGTCTTCAGATACGCAGTATTTT. This gives the protein CASSPSGGSSDTQYF.